Listed here is a single T cell receptor beta chain. Its antigen remains unknown. Amplification used 60 Vbeta primers and 13 Jbeta primers. Clones were sequenced by immunoSEQ multiplex PCR, and TCRdb holds only the in-frame ones, with some missing. The sample carries tens of thousands of clones, about 71% recorded once. These data belong to a study of cytomegalovirus exposure and HLA in healthy donors. Points from the study as a whole: An Asian-associated ancestry cluster reportedly showed fewer N-insertions than the roughly 670-donor mean in a later analysis. What TCR beta sequences reportedly achieved was accurate prediction of HLA-A and HLA-B alleles in most subjects. Later analysis found that TCR beta chains associated with HLA were more clonally expanded than other, equally common chains.

CDR3 length: 13 amino acids. The V and J ends lost 3 bases and 6 bases, in that order; junction bases with no gene match: 5. Germline-derived CDR1 and CDR2 are SQVTM and ANQGSEA. This receptor was taken from a man aged 60 to 69 in good health and CMV-seronegative. The sequencing sample was made of PBMCs. This rearrangement joins TRBV29-1 to TRBJ2-5; 9 bases map to TRBD1. CDR3 loop: CSVETGGWKTQYF. The CDR3 coding sequence is TGCAGCGTTGAGACAGGGGGTTGGAAGACCCAGTACTTC.